These 21 T cell receptor beta chains originate from one sample sequenced in a study of T cells in women clearing cervical HPV infection (dated by TCRdb to the late 2010s). The library came from the immunoSEQ multiplex PCR assay. As stored in TCRdb, this immuneACCESS dataset retains in-frame rearrangements with V and J assigned. A fraction of the clones does not appear; measured against another copy, unresolved V genes explain less than half of the discrepancy, and the remainder lacks a known reason. The table for this sample records under 50,000 clones. Under 8.5% of the sample is in the top ten clones. The sample comprised blood buffy coat. These receptors originate from a woman aged 18 to 75 with a cervical HPV16 infection that either progressed to CIN3+ or cleared (not recorded which).

Regarding this clone: The read comes to an end 3 residues before the CDR3 does, leaving the germline J gene to fill in the end. This rearrangement joins TRBV7-9 to TRBJ1-2, with D hard to call. Germline V lookup: CDR1 SEHNR, CDR2 FQNEAQ (reference sequence). The CDR3 covers 15 residues. The CDR3 sequence: CASSPRDTPARGYTF. The CDR3 DNA, read in part, is TGTGCCAGCAGCCCAAGAGACACCCCCGCTCGGGGC.

Note on this clone: The CDR3 end falls 3 residues outside the read, so it is completed with the germline J gene. The chain employs TRBV5-6 and TRBJ2-3; the D gene is possibly TRBD1 (6 bases). CDR1 is SGHDT, CDR2 YYEEEE, per germline. This CDR3 region has 15 residues. CDR3 bases read: TGTGCCAGCAGCCCCATTTTTTGGGGGCAAGAGACG. This encodes CASSPIFWGQET. The entire CDR3 is CASSPIFWGQETQYF.

To note about this clone: Read sequence stops 3 residues before the CDR3 end, and the germline J gene provides the missing end. Within the sample, other DNA sequences also encode this same CDR3. The genes are TRBV2 and TRBJ1-2, with 7 nucleotides matching TRBD1. Germline lookup yields CDR1 SNHLY and CDR2 FYNNEI. This CDR3 has 13 residues. V trimming: 6 bases; J trimming: 6 bases; junction bases outside the gene matches: 7. CDR3 DNA, as far as it was read: TGTGCCAGCAGGCCCGGACAGGCAAATGGC. Its translation: CASRPGQANG. From start to end, the CDR3 is CASRPGQANGYTF.

Remarks on this clone: The CDR3 extends 3 residues past the end of the read, so its final part is completed from the germline J gene. This sequence joins TRBV7-6 and TRBJ1-2; maybe TRBD1 (6 bases). Germline loops: CDR1 SGHVS, CDR2 FNYEAQ. The CDR3 is made up of 13 amino acids. CDR3 bases read: TGTGCCAGCAGCCAAGTTGGCGGGGGCGGC. It yields the protein CASSQVGGGG. The complete CDR3 protein is CASSQVGGGGYTF.

In regard to this clone: The CDR3 goes on 3 residues after the read ends, and that part is filled in from the germline J gene. The J gene is TRBJ2-1, the V gene TRBV5-1, with 10 bases lining up with TRBD1. CDR1 is SGHRS and CDR2 is YFSETQ in the germline V gene. The length of the CDR3 is 17 residues. V shed 2 bases, J shed 4 bases, and the junction held 9 bases outside the gene matches. The CDR3 bases that were read are TGCGCCAGCAGCTTAAACGTCCCGGGACAGGGGTACAATGAG. Protein product: CASSLNVPGQGYNE. The entire CDR3 reads CASSLNVPGQGYNEQFF.

Remarks on this clone: The read comes to an end 3 residues before the CDR3 does, leaving the germline J gene to fill in the end. The rearrangement joins TRBV7-9 to TRBJ1-1; D perhaps matches TRBD1 (5 bases). The CDR3 extends over 14 amino acids. Germline values: CDR1 SEHNR, CDR2 FQNEAQ (reference sequence). This CDR3 is CASSLGLAVYEAFF. The sequenced CDR3 bases are TGTGCCAGCAGCTTGGGACTAGCGGTCTACGAG.

A note on this clone: The CDR3 end lies 3 residues beyond the end of the read and is filled in from the germline J gene. V and J are TRBV20-1 and TRBJ1-1; no definite D call. In germline, CDR1 is DFQATT, CDR2 SNEGSKA (reference sequence). CDR3 length: 14 residues. Trimming took off 6 bases at V and 0 bases at J, with 14 bases between the two ends. CDR3 DNA (partial): TGCAGTGCCCTATCGGCGGTAGTGAACACTGAA. Protein: CSALSAVVNTE. The whole CDR3 protein reads CSALSAVVNTEAFF.

A note on this clone: The read is 3 residues too short to cover the CDR3 end, so that end is filled in from the germline J gene. V and J are TRBV19 and TRBJ1-6; TRBD1 aligns across 7 bases. This CDR3 region has 18 residues. Germline CDR1 and CDR2: LNHDA and SQIVND (reference sequence). The ends lost 4 bases at V and 0 bases at J; junction bases unmatched: 9. The CDR3 loop reads CASSTRGTDPSYNSPLHF. The sequenced part of the CDR3 DNA is TGTGCCAGTAGTACCCGCGGGACAGATCCCTCCTATAATTCACCC. Full variable domain (rest looked up from reference TRBV19 and TRBJ1-6): DGGITQSPKYLFRKEGQNVTLSCEQNLNHDAMYWYRQDPGQGLRLIYYSQIVNDFQKGDIAEGYSVSREKKESFPLTVTSAQKNPTAFYLCASSTRGTDPSYNSPLHFGNGTRLTVT.

Comments on this clone: The CDR3 extends 3 residues past the end of the read, so its final part is completed from the germline J gene. The V gene is TRBV5-4, the J gene TRBJ1-1; unclear D gene. The CDR3 consists of 12 residues. Germline V gene sequence: CDR1 SGHNT, CDR2 YYREEE (reference sequence). V was trimmed by 2 bases and J by 1 base, leaving 3 bases between them. CDR3 bases read: TGTGCCAGCAGCTTTAGGAACACTGAA. It translates to CASSFRNTE. The CDR3 as a whole reads CASSFRNTEAFF. Full variable domain (missing parts from reference TRBV5-4 and TRBJ1-1): ETGVTQSPTHLIKTRGQQVTLRCSSQSGHNTVSWYQQALGQGPQFIFQYYREEENGRGNFPPRFSGLQFPNYSSELNVNALELDDSALYLCASSFRNTEAFFGQGTRLTVV.

As to this clone: The DNA ends 3 residues before the CDR3 does, and the rest of the CDR3 is filled in from the germline J gene. The same CDR3 is also encoded by other DNA sequences in this sample. The V gene is TRBV10-3, the J gene TRBJ1-3; D is unclear. V lost 3 bases and J 6 bases, leaving 12 bases between the germline ends. The CDR3 runs 14 residues. Germline loops: CDR1 ENHRY, CDR2 SYGVKD. The CDR3 is CAISDSGMENTIYF. The CDR3 bases that were read are TGTGCCATCAGTGATTCGGGTATGGAAAACACC.

Points on this clone: Read data end 3 residues before the CDR3 end; the end is taken from the germline J gene. The chain joins TRBV10-3 to TRBJ2-2, with D uncertain. Germline assignment: CDR1 ENHRY and CDR2 SYGVKD. Trimming removed 2 bases at V and 5 bases at J, with 12 bases between. The CDR3 runs to 15 residues. The CDR3 sequence is CAISEQELGTGELFF. The sequenced part of the CDR3 DNA is TGTGCCATCAGTGAGCAAGAGTTAGGGACCGGGGAG.

To note about this clone: Read coverage stops 3 residues before the CDR3 terminus; the germline J gene supplies the remainder. V and J are TRBV30 and TRBJ2-2; weak D call: TRBD1 (5 bases). The germline V gene encodes CDR1 GTSNPN and CDR2 SVGIG (reference sequence). The CDR3 extends over 15 amino acids. CDR3 protein: CASKGHGPGANVLFF. The covered CDR3 bases are TGTGCCAGTAAAGGTCACGGGCCTGGGGCCAACGTG. Using reference TRBV30 and TRBJ2-2 for the parts outside the CDR3, the full variable domain is SQTIHQWPATLVQPVGSPLSLECTVEGTSNPNLYWYRQAAGRGLQLLFYSVGIGQISSEVPQNLSASRPQDRQFILSSKKLLLSDSGFYLCASKGHGPGANVLFFGEGSRLTVL.

CDR3 bases read: TGCGCCAGCAGCTTCAGCGGGTTGGGCCGCCAAGAGACG. This encodes CASSFSGLGRQET. From start to end, the CDR3 is CASSFSGLGRQETQYF. This chain joins TRBV5-1 and TRBJ2-3, with D perhaps TRBD2 (6 bases). The CDR3 is cut off 3 residues early in the read; its end comes from the germline J gene. Germline lookup yields CDR1 SGHRS and CDR2 YFSETQ. The CDR3 contains 16 residues.

On this clone: The read gets to within 3 residues of the CDR3 end, and the germline J gene fills in the rest. The chain couples TRBV19 to TRBJ2-5; D unresolved. Trimming cost V 5 bases and J 5 bases, with 15 bases left between them. Germline V gene lookup returns CDR1 LNHDA and CDR2 SQIVND (reference sequence). CDR3 length equals 14 residues. The sequenced part of the CDR3 DNA is TGTGCCAGTAGTCATAGAGCCCCCCCGGAGACC. Residues: CASSHRAPPET. The full CDR3 reads CASSHRAPPETQYF.

The CDR3 here is CASSRSGPSTDTQYF. The part of the CDR3 DNA that was read is TGTGCCAGCAGCCGTAGCGGGCCTAGCACAGATACG. The chain is built from TRBV6-2 or TRBV6-3 and TRBJ2-3; 7 bases fit TRBD2. The sequenced fragment ends 3 residues before the CDR3 boundary, so the rest is inferred from the germline J gene. Germline V gives CDR1 MNHEY, CDR2 SVGEGT. Losses at the gene ends were 6 bases for V and 0 bases for J; bases not matched to a gene: 6. The CDR3 has 15 amino acids.

Remarks on this clone: The CDR3 end falls 3 residues outside the read, so it is completed with the germline J gene. The chain is built from TRBV18 and TRBJ2-5; 13 nucleotides match TRBD2. Germline V gene sequence: CDR1 KGHSH, CDR2 LQKENI. The J segment lost 4 bases and the V segment lost 4 bases, leaving 9 bases of the junction unmatched. This CDR3 contains 17 residues. This chain's CDR3 is CASSLGTGLAGVETQYF. The sequenced part of the CDR3 DNA is TGTGCCAGCTCACTCGGGACAGGACTAGCGGGAGTAGAGACC.

About this clone: From the germline J gene comes the end of the CDR3, since the read stops 3 residues before it. The chain uses TRBV5-4 and TRBJ1-1; D is perhaps TRBD1 (5 bases). Deletions cut 2 bases from V and 1 base from J, with 12 bases between. The germline gives CDR1 SGHNT, CDR2 YYREEE (reference sequence). The CDR3 is 15 residues long. The CDR3 DNA, read in part, is TGTGCCAGCAGCTTCCAAATGACAGCGAACACTGAA. Its translation: CASSFQMTANTE. In full, the CDR3 is CASSFQMTANTEAFF.

Comment on this clone: The read comes to an end 3 residues before the CDR3 does, leaving the germline J gene to fill in the end. The chain employs TRBV20-1 and TRBJ2-1; 9 nucleotides match TRBD1. The CDR3 is 15 residues long. Germline trimming cut 6 bases from V and 6 bases from J; bases unmatched to any gene: 12. Germline assignment: CDR1 DFQATT and CDR2 SNEGSKA (reference sequence). The CDR3 DNA, read in part, is TGCAGTGCCCCGGATCCGGGGACAGGGTTCAATGAG. It encodes CSAPDPGTGFNE. The full CDR3 is CSAPDPGTGFNEQFF.

Remarks on this clone: One junction end disagrees with the germline gene, perhaps due to a read error. The sequenced fragment ends 3 residues before the CDR3 boundary, so the rest is inferred from the germline J gene. The same CDR3 also results from other DNA sequences found in this sample. The chain employs TRBV30 and TRBJ1-3; unclear D gene. The CDR3 has 13 residues. CDR1 is GTSNPN and CDR2 is SVGIG in the germline V gene (reference sequence). The part of the CDR3 DNA that was read is TGTGCCCAAACCACAGTCTCTGGAAACACT. It translates to CAQTTVSGNT. The full CDR3 protein reads CAQTTVSGNTIYF.

Remarks on this clone: The sequenced fragment ends 3 residues before the CDR3 boundary, so the rest is inferred from the germline J gene. V usage is TRBV5-3 and J usage is TRBJ2-5; tentatively, D is TRBD2 (5 bases). TRBV5-3 is sorted into the ORF group, with uncertain function. CDR3 length: 14 amino acids. V lost 6 bases to trimming and J lost 3 bases, with 15 bases between them. This CDR3 is CARTLPDLEETQYF. The sequenced part of the CDR3 DNA is TGTGCCAGAACCCTCCCGGACTTGGAAGAGACC.

About this clone itself: The CDR3 extends 3 residues past the end of the read, so its final part is completed from the germline J gene. The chain is built from TRBV10-3 and TRBJ1-4, with D unclear. Germline V gene sequence: CDR1 ENHRY, CDR2 SYGVKD. The length of the CDR3 is 13 residues. Trimming removed 5 bases from V and 9 bases from J, with 13 bases in between. CDR3 protein: CAISSDDIQKLFF. The CDR3 bases that were read are TGTGCCATCAGTTCCGACGACATCCAAAAA.